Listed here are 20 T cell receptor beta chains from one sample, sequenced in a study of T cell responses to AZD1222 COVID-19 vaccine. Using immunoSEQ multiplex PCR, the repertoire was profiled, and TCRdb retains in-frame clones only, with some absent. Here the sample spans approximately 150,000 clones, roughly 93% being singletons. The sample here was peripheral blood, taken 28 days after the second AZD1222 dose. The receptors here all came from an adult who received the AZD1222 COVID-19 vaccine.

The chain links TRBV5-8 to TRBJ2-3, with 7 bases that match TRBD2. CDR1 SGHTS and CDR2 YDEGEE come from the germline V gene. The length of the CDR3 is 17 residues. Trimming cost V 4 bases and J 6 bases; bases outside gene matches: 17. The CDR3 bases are TGTGCCAGCAGCCCCCGACTAGCAAATTCTCGGGGGGATACGCAGTATTTT. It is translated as CASSPRLANSRGDTQYF.

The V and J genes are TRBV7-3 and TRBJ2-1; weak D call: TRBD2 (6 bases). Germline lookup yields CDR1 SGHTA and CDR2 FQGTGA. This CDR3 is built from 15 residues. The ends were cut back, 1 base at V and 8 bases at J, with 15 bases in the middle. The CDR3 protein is CASSLMSVGGHEQFF. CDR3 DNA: TGTGCCAGCAGCTTAATGAGCGTGGGGGGTCATGAGCAGTTCTTC.

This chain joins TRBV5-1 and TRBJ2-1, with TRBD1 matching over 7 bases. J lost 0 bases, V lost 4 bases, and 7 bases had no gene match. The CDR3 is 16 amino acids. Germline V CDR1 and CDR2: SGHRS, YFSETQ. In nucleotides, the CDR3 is TGCGCCAGCAGCCCCCTGGACAGGAGCTCCTACAATGAGCAGTTCTTC. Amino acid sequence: CASSPLDRSSYNEQFF.

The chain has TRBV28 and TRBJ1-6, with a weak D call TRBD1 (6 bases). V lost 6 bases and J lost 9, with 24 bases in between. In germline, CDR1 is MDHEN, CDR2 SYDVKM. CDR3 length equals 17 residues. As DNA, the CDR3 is TGTGCCAGCAGCCCCCAAGGCAGGGGCGGGTTTGGTTCACCCCTCCACTTT. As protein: CASSPQGRGGFGSPLHF.

The CDR3 loop is CASSPGQGGNTIYF. The CDR3, as DNA: TGTGCCAGCAGCCCAGGACAGGGTGGAAACACCATATATTTT. The chain couples TRBV5-4 to TRBJ1-3; 8 bases align to TRBD1. Trimming took 4 bases from V and 3 from J; bases not matched to a gene: 3. CDR3 length: 14 amino acids. Germline-derived CDR1 and CDR2 are SGHNT and YYREEE (reference sequence). The variable domain in full, completed from reference TRBV5-4 and TRBJ1-3, reads ETGVTQSPTHLIKTRGQQVTLRCSSQSGHNTVSWYQQALGQGPQFIFQYYREEENGRGNFPPRFSGLQFPNYSSELNVNALELDDSALYLCASSPGQGGNTIYFGEGSWLTVV.

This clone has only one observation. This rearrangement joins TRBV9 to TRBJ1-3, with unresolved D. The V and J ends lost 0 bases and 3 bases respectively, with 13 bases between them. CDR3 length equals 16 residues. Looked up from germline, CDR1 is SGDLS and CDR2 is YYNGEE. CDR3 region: CASSVVSGIGGNTIYF. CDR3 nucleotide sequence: TGTGCCAGCAGCGTAGTGAGCGGGATTGGTGGAAACACCATATATTTT.

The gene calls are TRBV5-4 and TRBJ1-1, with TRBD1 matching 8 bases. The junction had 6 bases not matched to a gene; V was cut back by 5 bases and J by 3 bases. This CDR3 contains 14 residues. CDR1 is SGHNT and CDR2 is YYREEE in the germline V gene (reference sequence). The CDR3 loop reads CASRETGGDTEAFF. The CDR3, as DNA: TGTGCCAGCAGAGAAACAGGGGGTGACACTGAAGCTTTCTTT.

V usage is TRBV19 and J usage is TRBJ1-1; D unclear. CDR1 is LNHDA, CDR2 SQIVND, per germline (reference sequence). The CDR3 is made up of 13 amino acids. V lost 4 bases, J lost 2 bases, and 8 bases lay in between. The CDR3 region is CASSTGLNTEAFF. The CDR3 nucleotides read TGTGCCAGTAGTACAGGTTTAAACACTGAAGCTTTCTTT. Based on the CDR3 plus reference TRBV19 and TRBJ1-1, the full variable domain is DGGITQSPKYLFRKEGQNVTLSCEQNLNHDAMYWYRQDPGQGLRLIYYSQIVNDFQKGDIAEGYSVSREKKESFPLTVTSAQKNPTAFYLCASSTGLNTEAFFGQGTRLTVV.

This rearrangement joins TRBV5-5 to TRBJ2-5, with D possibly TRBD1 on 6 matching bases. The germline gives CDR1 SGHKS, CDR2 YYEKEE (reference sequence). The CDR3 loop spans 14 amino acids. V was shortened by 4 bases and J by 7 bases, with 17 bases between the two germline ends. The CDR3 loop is CASSPDSRRGTQYF. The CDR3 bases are TGTGCCAGCAGCCCGGACAGCAGAAGGGGGACCCAGTACTTC. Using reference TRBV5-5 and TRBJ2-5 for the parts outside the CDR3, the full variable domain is DAGVTQSPTHLIKTRGQQVTLRCSPISGHKSVSWYQQVLGQGPQFIFQYYEKEERGRGNFPDRFSARQFPNYSSELNVNALLLGDSALYLCASSPDSRRGTQYFGPGTRLLVL.

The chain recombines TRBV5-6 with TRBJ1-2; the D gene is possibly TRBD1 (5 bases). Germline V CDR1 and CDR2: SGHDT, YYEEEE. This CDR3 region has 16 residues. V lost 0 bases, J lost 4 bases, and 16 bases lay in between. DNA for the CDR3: TGTGCCAGCAGCTTGGGGGGGTCAAGTCAAGGCTATGGCTACACCTTC. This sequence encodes CASSLGGSSQGYGYTF. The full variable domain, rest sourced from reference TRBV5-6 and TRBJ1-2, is DAGVTQSPTHLIKTRGQQVTLRCSPKSGHDTVSWYQQALGQGPQFIFQYYEEEERQRGNFPDRFSGHQFPNYSSELNVNALLLGDSALYLCASSLGGSSQGYGYTFGSGTRLTVV.

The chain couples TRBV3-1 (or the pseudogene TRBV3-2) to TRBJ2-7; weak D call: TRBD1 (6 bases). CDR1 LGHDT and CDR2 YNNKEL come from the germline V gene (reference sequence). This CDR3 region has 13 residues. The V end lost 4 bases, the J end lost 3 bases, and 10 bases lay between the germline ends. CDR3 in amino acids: CASSPLRGYEQYF. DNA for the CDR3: TGTGCCAGCAGCCCACTCAGGGGCTACGAGCAGTACTTC.

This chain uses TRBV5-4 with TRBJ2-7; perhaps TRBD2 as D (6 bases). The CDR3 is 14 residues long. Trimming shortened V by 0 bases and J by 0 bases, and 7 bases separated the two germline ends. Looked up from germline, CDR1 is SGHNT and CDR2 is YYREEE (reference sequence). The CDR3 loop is CASSLGLDSYEQYF. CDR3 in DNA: TGTGCCAGCAGCTTGGGACTAGACTCCTACGAGCAGTACTTC.

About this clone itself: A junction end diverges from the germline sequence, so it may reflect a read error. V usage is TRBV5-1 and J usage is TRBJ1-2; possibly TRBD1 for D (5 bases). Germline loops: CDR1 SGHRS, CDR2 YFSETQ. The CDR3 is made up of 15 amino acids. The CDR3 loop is CASSLFPQGGYGYTF. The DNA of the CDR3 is TGCGCCAGTAGCTTGTTTCCCCAGGGTGGCTATGGCTACACCTTC. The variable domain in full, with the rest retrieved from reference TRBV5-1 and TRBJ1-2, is KAGVTQTPRYLIKTRGQQVTLSCSPISGHRSVSWYQQTPGQGLQFLFEYFSETQRNKGNFPGRFSGRQFSNSRSEMNVSTLELGDSALYLCASSLFPQGGYGYTFGSGTRLTVV.

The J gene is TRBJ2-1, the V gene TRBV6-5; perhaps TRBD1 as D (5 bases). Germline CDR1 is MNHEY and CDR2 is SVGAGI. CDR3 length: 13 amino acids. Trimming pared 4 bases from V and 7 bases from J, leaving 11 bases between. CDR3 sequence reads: CASSWFRANEQFF. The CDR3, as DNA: TGTGCCAGCAGTTGGTTCAGGGCGAATGAGCAGTTCTTC.

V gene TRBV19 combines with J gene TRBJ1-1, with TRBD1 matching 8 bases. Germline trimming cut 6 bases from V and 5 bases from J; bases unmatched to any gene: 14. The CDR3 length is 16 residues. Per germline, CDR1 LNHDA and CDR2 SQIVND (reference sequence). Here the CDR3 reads CASSKRFDRGITEAFF. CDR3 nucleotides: TGTGCCAGTAGCAAACGATTTGACAGGGGCATTACTGAAGCTTTCTTT.

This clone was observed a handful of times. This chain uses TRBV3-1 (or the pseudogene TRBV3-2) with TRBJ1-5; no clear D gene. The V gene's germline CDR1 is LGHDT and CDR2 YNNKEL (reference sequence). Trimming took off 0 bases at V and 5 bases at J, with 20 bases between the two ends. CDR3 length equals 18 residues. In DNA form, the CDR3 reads TGTGCCAGCAGCCAAGATGGCCAAGGAGGAGTGGATGATCAGCCCCAGCATTTT. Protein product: CASSQDGQGGVDDQPQHF.

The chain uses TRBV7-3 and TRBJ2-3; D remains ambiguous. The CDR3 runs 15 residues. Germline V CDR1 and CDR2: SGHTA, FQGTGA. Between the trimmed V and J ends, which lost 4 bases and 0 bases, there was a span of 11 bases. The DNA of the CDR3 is TGTGCCAGCAGCTCCCGCGGAATGAGCACAGATACGCAGTATTTT. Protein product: CASSSRGMSTDTQYF. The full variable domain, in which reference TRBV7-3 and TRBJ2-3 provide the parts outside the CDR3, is GAGVSQTPSNKVTEKGKYVELRCDPISGHTALYWYRQSLGQGPEFLIYFQGTGAADDSGLPNDRFFAVRPEGSVSTLKIQRTERGDSAVYLCASSSRGMSTDTQYFGPGTRLTVL.

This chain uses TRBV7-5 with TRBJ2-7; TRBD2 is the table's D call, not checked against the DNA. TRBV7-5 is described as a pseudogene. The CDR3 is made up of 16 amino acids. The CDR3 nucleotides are TGTGCCAGAAGCTTAGCACGACATTCGGGAGACTACGAGCAGTACTTC. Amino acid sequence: CARSLARHSGDYEQYF.

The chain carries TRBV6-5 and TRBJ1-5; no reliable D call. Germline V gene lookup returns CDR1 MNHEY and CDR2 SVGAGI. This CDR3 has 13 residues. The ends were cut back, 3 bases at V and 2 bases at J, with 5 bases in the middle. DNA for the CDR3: TGTGCCAGCAGTTATGATGGCAATCAGCCCCAGCATTTT. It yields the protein CASSYDGNQPQHF.

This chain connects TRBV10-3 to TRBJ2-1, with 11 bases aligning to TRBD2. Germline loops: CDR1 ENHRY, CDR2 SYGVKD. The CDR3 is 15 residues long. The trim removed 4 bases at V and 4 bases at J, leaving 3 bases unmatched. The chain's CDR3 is CAISAGTSGYNEQFF. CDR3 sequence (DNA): TGTGCCATCAGTGCCGGGACTAGCGGTTACAATGAGCAGTTCTTC.